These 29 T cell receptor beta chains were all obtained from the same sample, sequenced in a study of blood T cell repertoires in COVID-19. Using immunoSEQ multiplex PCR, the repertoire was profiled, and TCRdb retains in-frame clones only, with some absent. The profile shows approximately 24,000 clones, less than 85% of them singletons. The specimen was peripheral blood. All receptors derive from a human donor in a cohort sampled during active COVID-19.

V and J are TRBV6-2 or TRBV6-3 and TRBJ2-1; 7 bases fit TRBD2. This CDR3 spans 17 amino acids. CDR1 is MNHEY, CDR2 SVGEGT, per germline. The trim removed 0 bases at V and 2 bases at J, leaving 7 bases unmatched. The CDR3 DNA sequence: TGTGCCAGCAGTTACTCGACTGGGGGGGTGCCCTACAATGAGCAGTTCTTC. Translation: CASSYSTGGVPYNEQFF.

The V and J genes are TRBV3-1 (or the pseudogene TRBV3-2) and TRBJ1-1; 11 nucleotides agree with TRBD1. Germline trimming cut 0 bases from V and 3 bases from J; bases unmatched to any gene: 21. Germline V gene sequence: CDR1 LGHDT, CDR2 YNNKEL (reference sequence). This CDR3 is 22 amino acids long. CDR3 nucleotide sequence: TGTGCCAGCAGCCAAGATCAAGGACAGGGGGCGAGGGTCCCCTCAAAGGACACTGAAGCTTTCTTT. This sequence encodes CASSQDQGQGARVPSKDTEAFF.

CDR3 loop: CASSAQGGTEAFF. The CDR3 coding sequence is TGTGCCAGCAGCGCCCAGGGAGGCACTGAAGCTTTCTTT. The chain recombines TRBV9 with TRBJ1-1; tentatively, D is TRBD1 (5 bases). CDR3 length equals 13 residues. Germline lookup yields CDR1 SGDLS and CDR2 YYNGEE. The V gene lost 3 bases and the J gene lost 4 bases, with 10 bases spanning the gap.

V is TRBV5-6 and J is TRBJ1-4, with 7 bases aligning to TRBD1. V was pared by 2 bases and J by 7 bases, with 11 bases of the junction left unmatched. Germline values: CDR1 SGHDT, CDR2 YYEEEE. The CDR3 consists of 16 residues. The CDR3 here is CASSLGGDRVFEKLFF. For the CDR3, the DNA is TGTGCCAGCAGCTTAGGGGGAGACAGGGTTTTTGAAAAACTGTTTTTT.

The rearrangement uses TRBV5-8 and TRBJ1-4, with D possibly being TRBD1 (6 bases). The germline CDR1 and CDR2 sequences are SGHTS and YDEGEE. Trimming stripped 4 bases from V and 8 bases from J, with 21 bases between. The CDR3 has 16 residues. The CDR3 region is CASSLAWGQLGEKLFF. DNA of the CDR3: TGTGCCAGCAGCCTCGCGTGGGGACAACTGGGGGAAAAACTGTTTTTT.

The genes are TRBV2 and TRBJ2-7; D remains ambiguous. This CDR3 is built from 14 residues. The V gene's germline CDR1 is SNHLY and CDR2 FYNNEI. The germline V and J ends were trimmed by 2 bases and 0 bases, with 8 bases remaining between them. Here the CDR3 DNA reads TGTGCCAGCAGTGAATACAGAAACTCCTACGAGCAGTACTTC. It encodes CASSEYRNSYEQYF.

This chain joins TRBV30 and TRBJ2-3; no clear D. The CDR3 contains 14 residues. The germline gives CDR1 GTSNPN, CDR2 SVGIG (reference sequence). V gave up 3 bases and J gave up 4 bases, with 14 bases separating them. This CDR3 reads CAWSALRVADTQYF. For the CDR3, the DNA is TGTGCCTGGAGCGCACTGAGAGTCGCAGATACGCAGTATTTT.

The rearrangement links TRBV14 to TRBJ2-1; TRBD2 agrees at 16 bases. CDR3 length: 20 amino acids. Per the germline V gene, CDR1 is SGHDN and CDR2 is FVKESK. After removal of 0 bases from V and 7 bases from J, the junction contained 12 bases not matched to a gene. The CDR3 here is CASSQDLWGLAGGPPNEQFF. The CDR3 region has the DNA TGTGCCAGCAGCCAAGATCTGTGGGGACTAGCGGGAGGGCCCCCTAATGAGCAGTTCTTC.

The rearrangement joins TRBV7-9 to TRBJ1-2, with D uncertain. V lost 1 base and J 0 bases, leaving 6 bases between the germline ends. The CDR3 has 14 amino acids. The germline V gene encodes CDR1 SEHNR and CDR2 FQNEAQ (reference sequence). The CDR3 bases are TGTGCCAGCAGCTTAGGAGCAACTAACTATGGCTACACCTTC. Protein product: CASSLGATNYGYTF.

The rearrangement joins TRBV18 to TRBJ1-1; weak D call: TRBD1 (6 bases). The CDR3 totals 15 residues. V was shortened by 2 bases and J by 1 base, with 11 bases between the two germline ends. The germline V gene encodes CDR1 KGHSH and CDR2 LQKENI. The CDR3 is CASSPVQGPNTEAFF. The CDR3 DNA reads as TGTGCCAGCTCACCAGTACAGGGTCCGAACACTGAAGCTTTCTTT. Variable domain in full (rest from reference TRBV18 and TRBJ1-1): NAGVMQNPRHLVRRRGQEARLRCSPMKGHSHVYWYRQLPEEGLKFMVYLQKENIIDESGMPKERFSAEFPKEGPSILRIQQVVRGDSAAYFCASSPVQGPNTEAFFGQGTRLTVV.

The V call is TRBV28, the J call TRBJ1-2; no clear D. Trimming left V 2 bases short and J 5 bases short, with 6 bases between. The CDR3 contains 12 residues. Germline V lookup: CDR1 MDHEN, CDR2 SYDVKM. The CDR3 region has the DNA TGTGCCAGCAGTTTAGTCCGGTATGGCTACACCTTC. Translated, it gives CASSLVRYGYTF.

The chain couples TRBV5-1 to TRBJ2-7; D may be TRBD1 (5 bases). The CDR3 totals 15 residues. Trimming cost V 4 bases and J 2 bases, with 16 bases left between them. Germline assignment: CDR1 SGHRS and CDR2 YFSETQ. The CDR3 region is CASSVRSIGAYEQYF. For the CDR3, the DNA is TGCGCCAGCAGCGTCAGGAGTATAGGGGCCTACGAGCAGTACTTC.

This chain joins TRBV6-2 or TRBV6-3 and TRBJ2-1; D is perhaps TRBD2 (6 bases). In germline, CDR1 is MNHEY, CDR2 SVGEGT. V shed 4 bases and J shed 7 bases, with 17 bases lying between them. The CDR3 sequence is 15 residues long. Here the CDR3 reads CASSLVDSGGNEQFF. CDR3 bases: TGTGCCAGCAGTTTAGTCGACTCCGGGGGAAATGAGCAGTTCTTC.

The DNA of the CDR3 is TGTGCCAGCAGAACCGGGACTAGGGACGAGACCCAGTACTTC. Translating gives CASRTGTRDETQYF. The V gene is TRBV5-4, the J gene TRBJ2-5, with 8 bases aligning to TRBD2. Trimming removed 5 bases from V and 5 bases from J; junction bases left unmatched: 8. Germline CDR1 is SGHNT and CDR2 is YYREEE (reference sequence). The CDR3 runs to 14 residues.

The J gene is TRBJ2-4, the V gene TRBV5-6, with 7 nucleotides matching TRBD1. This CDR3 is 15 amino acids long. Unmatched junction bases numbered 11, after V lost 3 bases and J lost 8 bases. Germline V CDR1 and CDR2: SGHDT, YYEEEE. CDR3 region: CASSSLQGLEDIQYF. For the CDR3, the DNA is TGTGCCAGCAGCTCCTTACAGGGGTTGGAAGACATTCAGTACTTC.

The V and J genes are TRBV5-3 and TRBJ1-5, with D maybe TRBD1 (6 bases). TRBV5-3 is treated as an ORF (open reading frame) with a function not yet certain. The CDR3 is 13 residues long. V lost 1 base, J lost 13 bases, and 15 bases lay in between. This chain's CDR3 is CARSLPWTAAQHF. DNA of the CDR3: TGTGCCAGAAGCTTGCCCTGGACAGCAGCACAGCATTTT.

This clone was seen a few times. Written as DNA, the CDR3 is TGTGCCAGCAGCCCGGGACTGTGGGATTCACCCCTCCACTTT. The encoded protein is CASSPGLWDSPLHF. This sequence joins TRBV7-2 and TRBJ1-6, with a tentative D call TRBD1 (5 bases). Germline CDR1 reads SGHTA; CDR2 reads FQGNSA. The CDR3 contains 14 residues. V was trimmed by 5 bases and J by 8 bases, leaving 13 bases between them.

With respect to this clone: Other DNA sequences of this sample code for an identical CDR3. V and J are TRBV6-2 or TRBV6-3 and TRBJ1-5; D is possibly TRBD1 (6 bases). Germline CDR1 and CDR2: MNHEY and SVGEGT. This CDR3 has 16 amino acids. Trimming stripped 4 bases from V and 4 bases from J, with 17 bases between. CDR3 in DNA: TGTGCCAGCAGTTCCTTGGCACAGGGTAGTAATCAGCCCCAGCATTTT. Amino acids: CASSSLAQGSNQPQHF.

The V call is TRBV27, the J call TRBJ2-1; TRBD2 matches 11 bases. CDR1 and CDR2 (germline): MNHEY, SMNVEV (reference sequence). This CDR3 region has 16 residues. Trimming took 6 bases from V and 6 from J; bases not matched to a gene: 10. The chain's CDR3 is CASRLDRLAGFNEQFF. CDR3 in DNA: TGTGCCAGCAGGCTAGACCGACTAGCGGGATTCAATGAGCAGTTCTTC.

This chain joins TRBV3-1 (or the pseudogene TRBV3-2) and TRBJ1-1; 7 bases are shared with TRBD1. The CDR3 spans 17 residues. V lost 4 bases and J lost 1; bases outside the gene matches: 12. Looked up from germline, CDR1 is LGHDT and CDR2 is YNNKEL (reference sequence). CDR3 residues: CASSPSIGTDTNTEAFF. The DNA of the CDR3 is TGTGCCAGCAGCCCTTCAATCGGGACAGACACGAACACTGAAGCTTTCTTT.

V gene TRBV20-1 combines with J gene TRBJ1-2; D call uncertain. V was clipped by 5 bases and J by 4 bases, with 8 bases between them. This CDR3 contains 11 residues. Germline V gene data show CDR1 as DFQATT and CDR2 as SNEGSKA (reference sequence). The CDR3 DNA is TGCAGTGCTCTAAGTCCCTATGGCTACACCTTC. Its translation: CSALSPYGYTF.

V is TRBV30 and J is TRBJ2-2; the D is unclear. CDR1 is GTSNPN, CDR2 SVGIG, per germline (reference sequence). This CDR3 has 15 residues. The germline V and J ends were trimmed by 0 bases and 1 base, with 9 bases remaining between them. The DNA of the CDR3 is TGTGCCTGGAGTGTACTATCGGGGAACACCGGGGAGCTGTTTTTT. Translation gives CAWSVLSGNTGELFF.

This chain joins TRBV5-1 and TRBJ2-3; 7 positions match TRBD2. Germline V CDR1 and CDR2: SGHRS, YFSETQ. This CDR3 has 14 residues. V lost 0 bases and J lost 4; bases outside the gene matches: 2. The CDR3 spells CASSLAGRADTQYF. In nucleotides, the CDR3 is TGCGCCAGCAGCTTGGCGGGGAGGGCAGATACGCAGTATTTT.

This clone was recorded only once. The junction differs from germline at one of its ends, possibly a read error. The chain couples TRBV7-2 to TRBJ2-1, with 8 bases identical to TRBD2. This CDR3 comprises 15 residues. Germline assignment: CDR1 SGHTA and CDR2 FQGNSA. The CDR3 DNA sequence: TGTGCCAGCAGCGTGAGGACTAGCCCCTACCATGAGCAGTTCTTC. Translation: CASSVRTSPYHEQFF.

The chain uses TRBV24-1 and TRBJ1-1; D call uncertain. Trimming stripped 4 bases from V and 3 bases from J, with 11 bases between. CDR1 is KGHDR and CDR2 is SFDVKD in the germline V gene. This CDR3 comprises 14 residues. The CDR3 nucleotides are TGTGCCACCAGTGACCCGACATGGGACACTGAAGCTTTCTTT. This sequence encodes CATSDPTWDTEAFF.

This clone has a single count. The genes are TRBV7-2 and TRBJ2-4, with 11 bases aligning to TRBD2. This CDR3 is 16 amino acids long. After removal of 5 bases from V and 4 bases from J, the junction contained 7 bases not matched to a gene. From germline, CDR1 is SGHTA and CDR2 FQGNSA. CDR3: CASSDRPSGRKNIQYF. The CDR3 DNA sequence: TGTGCCAGCAGCGACCGGCCTAGCGGGAGGAAAAACATTCAGTACTTC.

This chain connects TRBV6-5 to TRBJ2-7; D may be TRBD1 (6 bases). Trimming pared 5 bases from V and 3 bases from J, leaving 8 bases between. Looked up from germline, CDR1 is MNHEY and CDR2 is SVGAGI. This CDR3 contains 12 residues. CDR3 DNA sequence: TGTGCCAGCAGTAGACAGGTCTACGAGCAGTACTTC. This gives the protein CASSRQVYEQYF.

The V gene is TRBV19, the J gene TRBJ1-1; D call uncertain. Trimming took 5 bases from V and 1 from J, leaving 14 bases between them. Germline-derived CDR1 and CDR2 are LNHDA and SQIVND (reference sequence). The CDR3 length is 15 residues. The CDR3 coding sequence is TGTGCCAGTAGTCCGCCGCAGACGGGGAACACTGAAGCTTTCTTT. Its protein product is CASSPPQTGNTEAFF.

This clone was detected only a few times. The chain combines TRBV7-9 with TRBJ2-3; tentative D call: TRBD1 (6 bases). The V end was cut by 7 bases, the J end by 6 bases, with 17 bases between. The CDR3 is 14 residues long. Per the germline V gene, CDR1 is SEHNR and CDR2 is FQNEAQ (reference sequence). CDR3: CASTGAQGSDTQYF. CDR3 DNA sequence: TGTGCCAGCACCGGGGCCCAGGGGTCGGATACGCAGTATTTT.